This T cell receptor beta chain stems from a study of preoperative IRX-2 immunotherapy in early breast cancer. The treatment denotes: preoperative locoregional IRX-2 cytokine immunotherapy. Patients received preoperative, locoregional IRX-2 cytokine immunotherapy in a phase Ib study. The ends were cut back, 0 bases at V and 4 bases at J, with 13 bases in the middle. Germline V CDR1 and CDR2: SGHNT, YYREEE (reference sequence). CDR3 length: 15 amino acids. Sequencing used immunoSEQ multiplex PCR; TCRdb keeps in-frame clones, though not all of them. The sample lists around 28,000 clones, 85% to 90% occurring once.

The chain combines TRBV5-4 with TRBJ2-5; D is possibly TRBD1 or TRBD2 (5 bases each). The source is a human donor with breast cancer. The specimen was collected from a patient treated with IRX-2 immunotherapy. The DNA for the CDR3 is TGTGCCAGCAGCTTGGAACGAGGTGGGGGAGAGACCCAGTACTTC. This gives the protein CASSLERGGGETQYF.